This is a list of T cell receptor beta chains from one sample in a study of response to subunit inactivated influenza vaccine. MiXCR, run by TCRdb on the RT-PCR reads, gives a single entry per CDR3 protein. The data show roughly 670,000 distinct CDR3 sequences, with 11% to 15% seen just once and less than 8.5% held by the top ten. Material: PBMCs from blood, obtained less than 15 days before vaccination. All receptors derive from a man over 45 who received an inactivated influenza vaccine. Each CDR3 is given with its conserved first and last residue. Each record gives: V gene, CDR3 length, CDR3 protein.

V: TRBV7-8
length: 14
CDR3: CASSLESATYEQYF

V: TRBV2
length: 12
CDR3: CASKDNNNEQFF

V: TRBV7-2
length: 14
CDR3: CASSLVAGGGEQYF

V: TRBV29-1
length: 16
CDR3: CSVAERGRRANYGYTF

V: TRBV12-5
length: 15
CDR3: CASGSLRTQSYEQYF

V: TRBV4-1
length: 15
CDR3: CASSHRQVSYNEQFF

V: TRBV7-2
length: 16
CDR3: CASSTRQGSPNYGYTF

V: TRBV9
length: 16
CDR3: CASSVSGSRNTGELFF

V: TRBV10-3
length: 12
CDR3: CAIRDREETQYF

V: TRBV11-1
length: 18
CDR3: CASSLPVSGGPYTGELFF

V: TRBV24-1
length: 17
CDR3: CATSDFKTSGGTYEQFF

V: TRBV5-6
length: 13
CDR3: CASSLGPSKEAFF

V: TRBV29-1
length: 13
CDR3: CSVVGSGANVLTF

V: TRBV4-1
length: 15
CDR3: CASSQVQASYNEQFF

V: TRBV10-3
length: 15
CDR3: CAISEGQGSPGELFF

V: TRBV27
length: 15
CDR3: CASSPLGGTYNEQFF

V: TRBV7-2
length: 15
CDR3: CASSSRYRNTGELFF